Presented here are 24 T cell receptor beta chains from one specimen sequenced in a study of blood T cell repertoires in COVID-19. Clones were sequenced by immunoSEQ multiplex PCR, and TCRdb holds only the in-frame ones, with some missing. Of 65,000 to 85,000 clones in the sample, 60% to 85% were seen once. Sequenced: peripheral blood. All receptors derive from a human donor in a cohort sampled during active COVID-19.

The rearrangement links TRBV5-6 to TRBJ1-1; the D gene is possibly TRBD1 (6 bases). Germline CDR1 SGHDT, CDR2 YYEEEE. The V end lost 5 bases, the J end lost 0 bases, and 14 bases lay between the germline ends. CDR3 length: 15 amino acids. CDR3 bases: TGTGCCAGCAGTTATAACAGGGAGTTGAACACTGAAGCTTTCTTT. Protein: CASSYNRELNTEAFF. The full variable domain, completed using reference TRBV5-6 and TRBJ1-1, is DAGVTQSPTHLIKTRGQQVTLRCSPKSGHDTVSWYQQALGQGPQFIFQYYEEEERQRGNFPDRFSGHQFPNYSSELNVNALLLGDSALYLCASSYNRELNTEAFFGQGTRLTVV.

The CDR3 nucleotides read TGCGCCAGCAGTTCTCCGGGACAGGGGTACACTGAAGCTTTCTTT. It is translated as CASSSPGQGYTEAFF. This chain connects TRBV5-1 to TRBJ1-1; TRBD1 aligns across 10 bases. Looked up from germline, CDR1 is SGHRS and CDR2 is YFSETQ. The CDR3 covers 15 residues. V trimming: 5 bases; J trimming: 3 bases; junction bases outside the gene matches: 7.

This clone was detected a few times. V gene TRBV2 combines with J gene TRBJ2-7; 7 nucleotides line up with TRBD1. This CDR3 has 12 amino acids. Trimming at V came to 7 bases and at J to 4 bases, leaving 4 bases not matched to a gene. Germline CDR1 reads SNHLY; CDR2 reads FYNNEI. The chain's CDR3 is CASTLRGYEQYV. Written as DNA, the CDR3 is TGTGCCAGCACACTCAGGGGGTACGAGCAGTACGTC.

The V and J genes are TRBV25-1 and TRBJ2-3, with 9 positions matching TRBD2. V lost 3 bases, J lost 1 base, and 8 bases stayed unmatched. The CDR3 covers 17 residues. Germline values: CDR1 MGHDK, CDR2 SYGVNS. CDR3: CASSDPIAGAGTDTQYF. As DNA, the CDR3 is TGTGCCAGCAGTGACCCGATAGCGGGAGCGGGCACAGATACGCAGTATTTT.

The chain employs TRBV2 and TRBJ2-5, with 7 bases aligning to TRBD2. Germline V lookup: CDR1 SNHLY, CDR2 FYNNEI. The J segment lost 4 bases and the V segment lost 2 bases, leaving 7 bases of the junction unmatched. The CDR3 covers 15 residues. The CDR3 coding sequence is TGTGCCAGCAGTGAAAATAGGGCGGGAGCAGAGACCCAGTACTTC. Translated: CASSENRAGAETQYF.

This chain uses TRBV5-8 with TRBJ2-7; 7 positions agree with TRBD1. V was pared by 2 bases and J by 6 bases, with 8 bases of the junction left unmatched. Germline lookup yields CDR1 SGHTS and CDR2 YDEGEE. The CDR3 is 14 amino acids. Here the CDR3 reads CASSFTTGASEQYV. The CDR3 nucleotides read TGTGCCAGCAGCTTTACCACAGGGGCGTCCGAGCAGTACGTC.

The CDR3 nucleotides read TGTGCCAGCAGGGCAGGGGGAATCACTGAAGCTTTCTTT. Translation: CASRAGGITEAFF. The chain links TRBV2 to TRBJ1-1; TRBD1 aligns across 7 bases. This CDR3 is built from 13 residues. CDR1 and CDR2 from the germline V gene are SNHLY and FYNNEI. V lost 6 bases to trimming and J lost 4 bases; unmatched junction nucleotides: 5.

The rearrangement links TRBV11-2 to TRBJ2-7; weak D call: TRBD2 (6 bases). The CDR3 covers 15 residues. Germline CDR1 is SGHAT and CDR2 is FQNNGV. With 4 bases removed from V and 5 bases from J, the gap between germline ends came to 18 bases. The CDR3 sequence: CASSSSLGGFDEQYV. In DNA, the CDR3 is TGTGCCAGCAGCTCCTCCCTGGGGGGTTTCGACGAGCAGTACGTC.

This rearrangement joins TRBV6-2 or TRBV6-3 to TRBJ1-2, with D unclear. With 6 bases removed from V and 3 bases from J, the gap between germline ends came to 17 bases. CDR1 and CDR2 from the germline V gene are MNHEY and SVGEGT. There are 15 residues in the CDR3. The CDR3 here is CASSPRARGYYGYTF. Written as DNA, the CDR3 is TGTGCCAGCAGCCCCCGGGCTCGAGGGTACTATGGCTACACCTTC.

The V and J genes are TRBV5-1 and TRBJ2-7, with TRBD2 matching over 13 bases. This CDR3 has 15 amino acids. Germline trimming cut 4 bases from V and 4 bases from J; bases unmatched to any gene: 5. Germline V gene sequence: CDR1 SGHRS, CDR2 YFSETQ. The CDR3 sequence: CASSPGTSGNYEQYV. The CDR3 DNA reads as TGCGCCAGCAGCCCCGGGACTAGCGGGAATTACGAGCAGTACGTC.

This sequence joins TRBV7-6 and TRBJ2-7; 8 nucleotides line up with TRBD2. V dropped 5 bases and J dropped 0; count of bases not matched to a gene: 6. Germline values: CDR1 SGHVS, CDR2 FNYEAQ. CDR3 size: 15 residues. Written as DNA, the CDR3 is TGTGCCAGCAGCCTTAGCGGGGCCCCCTCCTACGAGCAGTACGTC. As protein: CASSLSGAPSYEQYV.

The chain uses TRBV7-2 and TRBJ2-7, with 9 bases identical to TRBD2. CDR3 length: 15 residues. Trimming removed 1 base from V and 7 bases from J; junction bases left unmatched: 8. Germline CDR1 SGHTA, CDR2 FQGNSA. CDR3 sequence: CASSLDGGGAWEQYF. CDR3 sequence (DNA): TGTGCCAGCAGCTTAGACGGCGGGGGGGCCTGGGAGCAGTACTTC. The complete variable domain, with remaining parts taken from reference TRBV7-2 and TRBJ2-7, reads GAGVSQSPSNKVTEKGKDVELRCDPISGHTALYWYRQSLGQGLEFLIYFQGNSAPDKSGLPSDRFSAERTGGSVSTLTIQRTQQEDSAVYLCASSLDGGGAWEQYFGPGTRLTVT.

V is TRBV28 and J is TRBJ2-3; no reliable D call. Germline V lookup: CDR1 MDHEN, CDR2 SYDVKM. Between the trimmed V and J ends, which lost 2 bases and 10 bases, there was a span of 13 bases. CDR3 size: 13 residues. This CDR3 is CASSLPNTESQYF. The DNA for the CDR3 is TGTGCCAGCAGTTTACCGAATACAGAGTCGCAGTATTTT.

The rearrangement uses TRBV7-8 and TRBJ2-7; no clear D. The length of the CDR3 is 14 residues. The V end lost 1 base, the J end lost 5 bases, and 12 bases lay between the germline ends. In germline, CDR1 is SGHVS, CDR2 FQNEAQ. Written as DNA, the CDR3 is TGTGCCAGCAGCTTAGGCGAGAGACTCCACGAGCAGTACTTC. This codes for CASSLGERLHEQYF.

CDR3 DNA sequence: TGTGCCAGCAGTGAACAGGGGGCGGCAGATACGCAGTATTTT. It codes for CASSEQGAADTQYF. The rearrangement links TRBV2 to TRBJ2-3, with 8 bases matching TRBD1. Per germline, CDR1 SNHLY and CDR2 FYNNEI. V trimming: 2 bases; J trimming: 4 bases; junction bases outside the gene matches: 2. This CDR3 is 14 amino acids long.

The J gene is TRBJ2-5, the V gene TRBV6-6; 8 bases map to TRBD1. V lost 4 bases, J lost 5 bases, and 6 bases stayed unmatched. The germline V gene has CDR1 MNHNY and CDR2 SVGAGI (reference sequence). The CDR3 contains 14 residues. For the CDR3, the DNA is TGTGCCAGCAGTTTGGACAGGGTGGGGGAGACCCAGTACTTC. Residues: CASSLDRVGETQYF.

The chain is built from TRBV27 and TRBJ1-6; TRBD1 matches at 9 bases. Germline-derived CDR1 and CDR2 are MNHEY and SMNVEV (reference sequence). The CDR3 is 20 amino acids. V lost 4 bases and J lost 3; bases outside the gene matches: 16. CDR3 DNA sequence: TGTGCCAGCAGTTCGGGTTACAGGGGGCGCCTAGAAAGCTATAATTCACCCCTCCACTTT. Encoded protein: CASSSGYRGRLESYNSPLHF.

V and J are TRBV5-4 and TRBJ2-1, with D perhaps TRBD2 (5 bases). Trimming removed 1 base at V and 9 bases at J, with 11 bases between. This CDR3 is built from 13 residues. Germline V gene sequence: CDR1 SGHNT, CDR2 YYREEE (reference sequence). The CDR3 here is CASSLSSGSEQFF. CDR3 DNA sequence: TGTGCCAGCAGCTTGAGCAGCGGATCTGAGCAGTTCTTC.

In its sample, this clone was seen once. V is TRBV28 and J is TRBJ1-2; D is unresolved. The V gene's germline CDR1 is MDHEN and CDR2 SYDVKM. The CDR3 is 13 amino acids. Trimming took 2 bases from V and 7 from J, leaving 11 bases between them. The CDR3 spells CASSLMGPLGYTF. For the CDR3, the DNA is TGTGCCAGCAGTTTAATGGGCCCGCTTGGCTACACCTTC.

This chain links TRBV6-6 with TRBJ2-5, with a possible D match to TRBD2 (5 bases). This CDR3 has 14 amino acids. Germline V CDR1 and CDR2: MNHNY, SVGAGI (reference sequence). V was cut by 5 bases and J by 2 bases, with 12 bases left in between. CDR3 in amino acids: CASSNGLVQETQYF. The CDR3 DNA sequence: TGTGCCAGCAGTAACGGACTGGTTCAAGAGACCCAGTACTTC.

The chain is built from TRBV5-5 and TRBJ1-4, with a possible D match to TRBD1 (5 bases). This CDR3 has 15 amino acids. Trimming took off 4 bases at V and 8 bases at J, with 18 bases between the two ends. The germline V gene encodes CDR1 SGHKS and CDR2 YYEKEE (reference sequence). The CDR3, as DNA: TGTGCCAGCAGCCCGTCGACAGTGAGGAAAGAAAAACTGTTTTTT. Translation: CASSPSTVRKEKLFF. Variable domain in full (rest from reference TRBV5-5 and TRBJ1-4): DAGVTQSPTHLIKTRGQQVTLRCSPISGHKSVSWYQQVLGQGPQFIFQYYEKEERGRGNFPDRFSARQFPNYSSELNVNALLLGDSALYLCASSPSTVRKEKLFFGSGTQLSVL.

The chain employs TRBV5-5 and TRBJ2-4; 10 nucleotides line up with TRBD1. CDR1 SGHKS and CDR2 YYEKEE come from the germline V gene (reference sequence). Trimming cost V 3 bases and J 7 bases; bases outside gene matches: 10. The CDR3 runs to 16 residues. The CDR3 reads CASSWQAGTGVNIQYF. The CDR3 region has the DNA TGTGCCAGCAGCTGGCAGGCCGGGACAGGGGTTAACATTCAGTACTTC.

The chain combines TRBV19 with TRBJ2-1; 10 bases are shared with TRBD2. CDR1 is LNHDA and CDR2 is SQIVND in the germline V gene (reference sequence). V gave up 7 bases and J gave up 3 bases; unmatched junction bases: 9. The CDR3 length is 16 residues. CDR3 sequence reads: CASTPRLAGFYNEQFF. The CDR3 region has the DNA TGTGCCAGTACCCCACGACTAGCGGGCTTCTACAATGAGCAGTTCTTC. The full variable domain, with the rest looked up from reference TRBV19 and TRBJ2-1, is DGGITQSPKYLFRKEGQNVTLSCEQNLNHDAMYWYRQDPGQGLRLIYYSQIVNDFQKGDIAEGYSVSREKKESFPLTVTSAQKNPTAFYLCASTPRLAGFYNEQFFGPGTRLTVL.

This chain joins TRBV19 and TRBJ2-1; TRBD2 aligns across 12 bases. Germline trimming cut 4 bases from V and 0 bases from J; bases unmatched to any gene: 1. CDR3 length: 16 amino acids. CDR1 is LNHDA and CDR2 is SQIVND in the germline V gene (reference sequence). CDR3 sequence: CASSTSGGGSYNEQFF. CDR3 coding DNA: TGTGCCAGTAGTACTAGCGGGGGGGGCTCCTACAATGAGCAGTTCTTC.